These 30 T cell receptor beta chains came from one sample sequenced in a study of control samples from healthy donors and cancer patients. Here immunoSEQ multiplex PCR was the method, and the copy in TCRdb shows in-frame clones only, minus some. The data show 170,000 or so clones, 85% to 95% seen once. The sequencing input was blood. The receptors were sampled from a man aged 18 to 30 in good health.

The genes are TRBV19 and TRBJ1-5; no clear D. V dropped 7 bases and J dropped 5 bases, with 18 bases sitting between them. CDR1 and CDR2 (germline): LNHDA, SQIVND (reference sequence). The CDR3 covers 15 residues. The CDR3 DNA sequence: TGTGCCAGTATCCACCAATTTTCCGGCCATCAGCCCCAGCATTTT. Its protein is CASIHQFSGHQPQHF.

The V call is TRBV6-5, the J call TRBJ2-3; D ambiguous. Trimming took off 6 bases at V and 0 bases at J, with 4 bases between the two ends. CDR1 and CDR2 from the germline V gene are MNHEY and SVGAGI. The CDR3 extends over 12 amino acids. This CDR3 reads CASRISTDTQYF. The CDR3 DNA reads as TGTGCCAGCAGAATAAGCACAGATACGCAGTATTTT.

Regarding this clone: Other nucleotide sequences from this sample produce the same CDR3. V gene TRBV6-5 combines with J gene TRBJ1-1; D unclear. The CDR3 is made up of 12 amino acids. Per the germline V gene, CDR1 is MNHEY and CDR2 is SVGAGI. Trimming shortened V by 5 bases and J by 6 bases, and 10 bases separated the two germline ends. The CDR3 loop is CASSRGIAEAFF. CDR3 bases: TGTGCCAGCAGTCGTGGGATCGCTGAAGCTTTCTTT.

The J gene is TRBJ2-2, the V gene TRBV2; 10 positions agree with TRBD2. V trimming: 6 bases; J trimming: 5 bases; junction bases outside the gene matches: 6. This CDR3 region has 15 residues. CDR1 is SNHLY and CDR2 is FYNNEI in the germline V gene. The CDR3 DNA follows: TGTGCCAGCAGGGAGCGGGGGGGCCAAACCGGGGAGCTGTTTTTT. Protein: CASRERGGQTGELFF.

The chain combines TRBV5-4 with TRBJ2-2; 10 bases are shared with TRBD1. V lost 0 bases and J lost 2; bases outside the gene matches: 7. The V gene's germline CDR1 is SGHNT and CDR2 YYREEE (reference sequence). The CDR3 contains 18 residues. The chain's CDR3 is CASSLGGTGVTNTGELFF. CDR3 sequence (DNA): TGTGCCAGCAGCTTGGGTGGGACAGGGGTTACTAACACCGGGGAGCTGTTTTTT.

The chain couples TRBV7-2 to TRBJ2-2; perhaps TRBD2 as D (7 bases). This CDR3 has 15 amino acids. V lost 3 bases and J 7 bases, leaving 15 bases between the germline ends. Germline V gene lookup returns CDR1 SGHTA and CDR2 FQGNSA. The CDR3 nucleotides read TGTGCCAGCAGCTTTAGAGGGGGGGCCTTCGGGGAGCTGTTTTTT. Translation: CASSFRGGAFGELFF.

The chain has TRBV5-1 and TRBJ1-6; the D is unclear. Trimming stripped 1 base from V and 8 bases from J, with 7 bases between. The germline gives CDR1 SGHRS, CDR2 YFSETQ. CDR3 length: 13 amino acids. The CDR3 sequence: CASSLQGYSPLHF. Written as DNA, the CDR3 is TGCGCCAGCAGCTTGCAAGGCTATTCACCCCTCCACTTT.

The chain combines TRBV4-1 with TRBJ1-4; D perhaps matches TRBD1 (5 bases). The CDR3 consists of 14 residues. V lost 3 bases, J lost 8 bases, and 13 bases lay in between. Germline CDR1 MGHRA, CDR2 YSYEKL. CDR3 nucleotide sequence: TGCGCCAGCAGCCACGGGACGCCTAGAGAAAAACTGTTTTTT. Encoded protein: CASSHGTPREKLFF.

The CDR3 sequence is CASSLYNEQFF. CDR3 sequence (DNA): TGCGCCAGCAGCTTATACAATGAGCAGTTCTTC. The chain has TRBV5-1 and TRBJ2-1; D is ambiguous. CDR1 and CDR2 from the germline V gene are SGHRS and YFSETQ. The CDR3 runs to 11 residues. Trimming pared 2 bases from V and 4 bases from J, leaving 1 base between.

The rearrangement uses TRBV7-9 and TRBJ2-3; 12 positions agree with TRBD2. The CDR3 is 16 residues long. Trimming took 2 bases from V and 3 from J; bases not matched to a gene: 3. The germline V gene encodes CDR1 SEHNR and CDR2 FQNEAQ (reference sequence). The CDR3 bases are TGTGCCAGCAGCTTAAGAACTAGCGGGGGGACAGATACGCAGTATTTT. Its protein product is CASSLRTSGGTDTQYF.

The rearrangement joins TRBV18 to TRBJ2-7, with 7 nucleotides matching TRBD2. V lost 3 bases and J lost 5; bases outside the gene matches: 7. In germline, CDR1 is KGHSH, CDR2 LQKENI. The CDR3 has 14 residues. The CDR3 reads CASSPYSGRDEQYF. In DNA, the CDR3 is TGTGCCAGCTCACCTTATAGCGGGCGGGACGAGCAGTACTTC. The full variable domain, with the rest looked up from reference TRBV18 and TRBJ2-7, is NAGVMQNPRHLVRRRGQEARLRCSPMKGHSHVYWYRQLPEEGLKFMVYLQKENIIDESGMPKERFSAEFPKEGPSILRIQQVVRGDSAAYFCASSPYSGRDEQYFGPGTRLTVT.

This chain joins TRBV6-5 and TRBJ1-1; D gene unclear. Germline values: CDR1 MNHEY, CDR2 SVGAGI. V was shortened by 6 bases and J by 5 bases, with 7 bases between the two germline ends. There are 11 residues in the CDR3. The CDR3 DNA reads TGTGCCAGCAGGGGGTTAACTGAAGCTTTCTTT. As protein: CASRGLTEAFF.

The J gene is TRBJ2-3, the V gene TRBV5-1, with no clear D. Deletions cut 7 bases from V and 5 bases from J, with 14 bases between. CDR3 length: 13 residues. CDR1 is SGHRS and CDR2 is YFSETQ in the germline V gene. DNA of the CDR3: TGCGCCAGCTGGGGTAGTAATCAAGATACGCAGTATTTT. Amino acid sequence: CASWGSNQDTQYF.

The V and J genes are TRBV24-1 and TRBJ1-6, with D tentatively TRBD1 (6 bases). Trimming removed 7 bases at V and 4 bases at J, with 25 bases between. From germline, CDR1 is KGHDR and CDR2 SFDVKD. This CDR3 has 19 residues. Written as DNA, the CDR3 is TGTGCCACCAGGCGGCAGGGACAATCTCACCTGGGTTATAATTCACCCCTCCACTTT. Translated: CATRRQGQSHLGYNSPLHF.

The chain joins TRBV15 to TRBJ2-2; TRBD1 agrees at 7 bases. Germline V gives CDR1 LNHNV, CDR2 YYDKDF (reference sequence). After removal of 2 bases from V and 0 bases from J, the junction contained 6 bases not matched to a gene. The CDR3 runs 17 residues. The CDR3 nucleotides are TGTGCCACCAGCAGAAAGGGGACAGCCTCGAACACCGGGGAGCTGTTTTTT. Translated, it gives CATSRKGTASNTGELFF.

This clone was found once. V gene TRBV4-2 combines with J gene TRBJ1-4, with no clear D. From germline, CDR1 is LGHNA and CDR2 YNFKEQ. This CDR3 spans 14 amino acids. Trimming took 1 base from V and 4 from J, leaving 7 bases between them. CDR3 coding DNA: TGTGCCAGCAGCCAAGGTCCTGATAATGAAAAACTGTTTTTT. Translating it yields CASSQGPDNEKLFF.

The chain recombines TRBV18 with TRBJ1-2; TRBD1 is a possible D gene (5 bases). Germline V gene lookup returns CDR1 KGHSH and CDR2 LQKENI. Trimming took off 8 bases at V and 4 bases at J, with 14 bases between the two ends. This CDR3 contains 13 residues. The CDR3 coding sequence is TGTGCCAGCCTATGGGACCCTCCCTATGGCTACACCTTC. Its translation is CASLWDPPYGYTF.

The V gene is TRBV12-3 or TRBV12-4, the J gene TRBJ2-1; D unclear. This CDR3 has 11 amino acids. The germline V and J ends were trimmed by 3 bases and 6 bases, with 3 bases remaining between them. The CDR3: CASSFGNEQFF. The CDR3 coding sequence is TGTGCCAGCAGTTTTGGCAATGAGCAGTTCTTC.

The gene calls are TRBV6-4 and TRBJ1-4, with D maybe TRBD1 (5 bases). Trimming left V 10 bases short and J 7 bases short, with 22 bases between. CDR3 length equals 15 residues. The germline V gene has CDR1 MRHNA and CDR2 SNTAGT. The CDR3 DNA follows: TGTGCCATCCTGGATAGGGGCGGGGGGAGTGAAAAACTGTTTTTT. Residues: CAILDRGGGSEKLFF.

As concerns this clone: The identical CDR3 is also encoded by other nucleotide sequences in the sample. DNA for the CDR3: TGTGCCAGCTCTCCGGGCAATGAGCAGTTCTTC. Protein: CASSPGNEQFF. V and J are TRBV18 and TRBJ2-1; the D is unclear. The CDR3 loop spans 11 amino acids. Germline CDR1 is KGHSH and CDR2 is LQKENI. V dropped 6 bases and J dropped 6 bases, with 6 bases sitting between them.

The chain carries TRBV6-5 and TRBJ1-4; D call uncertain. Between the trimmed V and J ends, which lost 2 bases and 5 bases, there was a span of 9 bases. This CDR3 spans 14 amino acids. Germline V CDR1 and CDR2: MNHEY, SVGAGI. Here the CDR3 DNA reads TGTGCCAGCAGTTACGAGACATGGAATGAAAAACTGTTTTTT. It translates to CASSYETWNEKLFF.

The chain links TRBV5-6 to TRBJ2-7; 8 bases align to TRBD2. The germline V gene encodes CDR1 SGHDT and CDR2 YYEEEE. This CDR3 comprises 17 residues. J was trimmed by 3 bases and V by 3 bases; bases with no gene match: 14. The CDR3 DNA reads TGTGCCAGCAGCTCGCTGCTAGCGGGCGAGGGACGCTACGAGCAGTACTTC. Translated: CASSSLLAGEGRYEQYF.

The J gene is TRBJ1-2, the V gene TRBV3-1 (or the pseudogene TRBV3-2); D ambiguous. Germline CDR1 and CDR2: LGHDT and YNNKEL (reference sequence). The CDR3 is made up of 16 amino acids. Trimming took off 4 bases at V and 1 base at J, with 16 bases between the two ends. The CDR3 sequence is CASSPARAGGNYGYTF. In DNA form, the CDR3 reads TGTGCCAGCAGCCCAGCGAGGGCGGGAGGTAACTATGGCTACACCTTC.

In nucleotides, the CDR3 is TGTGCCAGCAGTTTCGGGGGCAATGAGCAGTTCTTC. This gives the protein CASSFGGNEQFF. The V gene is TRBV12-3 or TRBV12-4, the J gene TRBJ2-1; tentative D call: TRBD2 (6 bases). V dropped 3 bases and J dropped 6 bases, with 6 bases sitting between them. This CDR3 region has 12 residues.

With respect to this clone: Different DNA sequences within this sample yield the same CDR3. This chain connects TRBV24-1 to TRBJ1-5; D is unresolved. V lost 3 bases and J 5 bases, leaving 4 bases between the germline ends. The germline CDR1 and CDR2 sequences are KGHDR and SFDVKD. The CDR3 length is 12 residues. Here the CDR3 reads CATSDRDQPQHF. The CDR3 nucleotides read TGTGCCACCAGTGATAGGGATCAGCCCCAGCATTTT.

The chain is built from TRBV6-5 and TRBJ2-7; D might be TRBD1 (6 bases). Germline CDR1 MNHEY, CDR2 SVGAGI. The germline V and J ends were trimmed by 6 bases and 5 bases, with 11 bases remaining between them. CDR3 length: 12 residues. The CDR3 sequence is CASRGTLNEQYF. CDR3 coding DNA: TGTGCCAGCAGGGGGACACTCAACGAGCAGTACTTC.

V and J are TRBV6-5 and TRBJ1-1; possibly TRBD1 for D (5 bases). Germline CDR1 and CDR2: MNHEY and SVGAGI. V dropped 4 bases and J dropped 5 bases, with 14 bases sitting between them. The CDR3 runs to 14 residues. CDR3 bases: TGTGCCAGCAGTTCCGGACACTCGAGGACTGAAGCTTTCTTT. This codes for CASSSGHSRTEAFF.

The V gene is TRBV19, the J gene TRBJ1-2; D call uncertain. This CDR3 comprises 16 residues. CDR1 is LNHDA and CDR2 is SQIVND in the germline V gene (reference sequence). Trimming removed 4 bases from V and 2 bases from J, with 17 bases in between. The CDR3 nucleotides are TGTGCCAGTAGTAGTCAAAGGGAGGGAAGGAACTATGGCTACACCTTC. Amino acids: CASSSQREGRNYGYTF.

The chain has TRBV7-8 and TRBJ2-7; TRBD1 matches 7 bases. Trimming removed 5 bases from V and 3 bases from J; junction bases left unmatched: 10. This CDR3 has 15 residues. Germline V lookup: CDR1 SGHVS, CDR2 FQNEAQ. The CDR3 reads CASSVGIRDSYEQYF. In DNA form, the CDR3 reads TGTGCCAGCAGCGTAGGGATCCGGGACAGCTACGAGCAGTACTTC.

This clone showed up just a few times. The CDR3 is CASSPGGYRYGYTF. The CDR3 DNA sequence: TGTGCCAGCTCACCAGGGGGTTATCGGTATGGCTACACCTTC. The rearrangement joins TRBV18 to TRBJ1-2; D is perhaps TRBD1 (5 bases). The CDR3 loop spans 14 amino acids. V lost 2 bases and J lost 5, with 12 bases in between. Looked up from germline, CDR1 is KGHSH and CDR2 is LQKENI.